These T cell receptor beta chains were read from a single sample in a study of blood T cell repertoires in COVID-19. Libraries were prepared by immunoSEQ multiplex PCR; TCRdb keeps only in-frame clonotypes and omits some of them. The sample shows over 150,000 clones, over 80% of them seen only once. What was sequenced was peripheral blood. The receptors here all came from a woman in her 40s with COVID-19, enrolled during active disease. CDR3s include the opening cysteine and the closing phenylalanine or tryptophan. The order of the fields is clone size, J gene, V gene, D gene, CDR3 protein, CDR3 DNA. D genes are given only for firm matches. Expanded clones are given a class, and other clones once, few, many or no size at all.

clone_size: .
j_call: TRBJ2-7
v_call: TRBV10-3
d_call: TRBD2
cdr3_aa: CAISDLRLAESYEQYF
cdr3_nt: TGTGCCATCAGTGATCTTCGACTAGCGGAGTCCTACGAGCAGTACTTC

clone_size: .
j_call: TRBJ2-1
v_call: TRBV7-8
d_call: .
cdr3_aa: CASSKTSYNEQFF
cdr3_nt: TGTGCCAGCAGTAAGACTAGCTACAATGAGCAGTTCTTC

clone_size: medium-sized
j_call: TRBJ1-2
v_call: TRBV24-1
d_call: .
cdr3_aa: CATSDSILNYGYTF
cdr3_nt: TGTGCCACCAGTGATTCCATACTTAACTATGGCTACACCTTC

clone_size: .
j_call: TRBJ2-7
v_call: TRBV5-1
d_call: TRBD2
cdr3_aa: CASSLQLAGIWDEQYF
cdr3_nt: TGCGCCAGCAGCTTGCAACTAGCGGGCATATGGGACGAGCAGTACTTC

clone_size: .
j_call: TRBJ2-1
v_call: TRBV10-1
d_call: TRBD2
cdr3_aa: CASRSGTSGDNEQFF
cdr3_nt: TGCGCCAGCAGATCCGGGACTAGCGGGGACAATGAGCAGTTCTTC

clone_size: .
j_call: TRBJ1-2
v_call: TRBV24-1
d_call: TRBD1
cdr3_aa: CATSDPRDRDGYTF
cdr3_nt: TGTGCCACCAGTGATCCCCGGGACAGGGATGGCTACACCTTC

clone_size: .
j_call: TRBJ2-2
v_call: TRBV6-5
d_call: .
cdr3_aa: CASRGGRFTGELFF
cdr3_nt: TGTGCCAGCAGGGGGGGAAGATTCACCGGGGAGCTGTTTTTT

clone_size: .
j_call: TRBJ2-7
v_call: TRBV27
d_call: TRBD1
cdr3_aa: CASSPTGTGPYEQYF
cdr3_nt: TGTGCCAGCAGCCCGACCGGGACAGGGCCCTACGAGCAGTACTTC

clone_size: few
j_call: TRBJ2-2
v_call: TRBV7-9
d_call: TRBD1
cdr3_aa: CASSHTPGTGKAGELFF
cdr3_nt: TGTGCCAGCAGCCACACCCCCGGGACAGGGAAAGCCGGGGAGCTGTTTTTT

clone_size: .
j_call: TRBJ2-7
v_call: TRBV5-4
d_call: .
cdr3_aa: CASSAQGGYEQYF
cdr3_nt: TGTGCCAGCAGCGCACAGGGAGGGTACGAGCAGTACTTC

clone_size: .
j_call: TRBJ1-3
v_call: TRBV10-1
d_call: .
cdr3_aa: CASSEPQTVYGNTIYF
cdr3_nt: TGCGCCAGCAGTGAGCCCCAGACAGTTTACGGAAACACCATATATTTT

clone_size: .
j_call: TRBJ2-2
v_call: TRBV10-1
d_call: TRBD1
cdr3_aa: CASSEFPGTGTTGELFF
cdr3_nt: TGCGCCAGCAGTGAGTTCCCCGGGACAGGAACCACCGGGGAGCTGTTTTTT

clone_size: .
j_call: TRBJ2-1
v_call: TRBV3-1/TRBV3-2
d_call: TRBD2
cdr3_aa: CASSQVLAGGNEQFF
cdr3_nt: TGTGCCAGCAGCCAAGTTCTAGCGGGGGGTAATGAGCAGTTCTTC

clone_size: .
j_call: TRBJ1-2
v_call: TRBV12-3/TRBV12-4
d_call: .
cdr3_aa: CASSSGNLYGYTF
cdr3_nt: TGTGCCAGCAGTTCAGGAAACCTCTATGGCTACACCTTC

clone_size: .
j_call: TRBJ1-1
v_call: TRBV27
d_call: .
cdr3_aa: CASIGGNTEAFF
cdr3_nt: TGTGCCAGCATCGGGGGGAACACTGAAGCTTTCTTT

clone_size: .
j_call: TRBJ2-7
v_call: TRBV27
d_call: .
cdr3_aa: CASIASTSSYEQYF
cdr3_nt: TGTGCCAGCATTGCTAGTACGAGCTCCTACGAGCAGTACTTC

clone_size: .
j_call: TRBJ1-6
v_call: TRBV5-5
d_call: .
cdr3_aa: CASSFGGAQVNSPLHF
cdr3_nt: TGTGCCAGCAGCTTCGGAGGGGCTCAAGTAAATTCACCCCTCCACTTT

clone_size: once
j_call: TRBJ1-2
v_call: TRBV27
d_call: .
cdr3_aa: CASSWGGSGYGYTF
cdr3_nt: TGTGCCAGCAGTTGGGGGGGATCTGGCTATGGCTACACCTTC

clone_size: .
j_call: TRBJ1-3
v_call: TRBV19
d_call: TRBD1
cdr3_aa: CASRDRGTAGNTIYF
cdr3_nt: TGTGCCAGTAGGGACAGGGGAACGGCTGGAAACACCATATATTTT